This T cell receptor (beta chain) comes out of a study of technical replicates of blood from a few donors. Germline loops: CDR1 SGHTA, CDR2 FQGNSA. The CDR3 totals 18 residues. V trimming: 4 bases; J trimming: 0 bases; junction bases outside the gene matches: 10. Assay: immunoSEQ multiplex PCR; the TCRdb copy retains only in-frame clones and omits some. The sample has about 60,000 clones; approximately 87% are singletons. The TCR originated in a human donor in good health. Some clones in this sample may be carry-over from other donors' samples. V gene TRBV7-2 combines with J gene TRBJ1-3; 9 nucleotides align to TRBD1. The sequenced material came from PBMCs. The CDR3 loop reads CASSSSDRGSISGNTIYF. The CDR3 region has the DNA TGTGCCAGCAGCTCCTCCGACAGGGGGTCTATCTCTGGAAACACCATATATTTT. The full variable domain, rest sourced from reference TRBV7-2 and TRBJ1-3, is GAGVSQSPSNKVTEKGKDVELRCDPISGHTALYWYRQSLGQGLEFLIYFQGNSAPDKSGLPSDRFSAERTGGSVSTLTIQRTQQEDSAVYLCASSSSDRGSISGNTIYFGEGSWLTVV.